The clone carrying this TCR beta chain appeared many times. Amplification of the TCR beta CDR3 regions used RNA transcripts (as template). Following a first-round RT-PCR that used HTBI primers, a second-round multiplex PCR was carried out. Using its own MiXCR run on the multiplex PCR reads, TCRdb lists one record per CDR3 protein. The table includes about 700,000 distinct CDR3 sequences, about two fifths detected once. This sample was included in a study of Graves' ophthalmopathy and Graves' hyperthyroidism. CDR1 MGHDK and CDR2 SYGVNS come from the germline V gene. V lost 7 bases to trimming and J lost 7 bases, with 11 bases between them. This CDR3 spans 13 amino acids. Researchers turned away patients with other autoimmune diseases, uncontrolled infections, pregnancy or lactation.

Source material: peripheral blood. The TCR comes from an adult man with Graves' ophthalmopathy. The rearrangement links TRBV25-1 to TRBJ1-6; perhaps TRBD1 as D (5 bases). As DNA, the CDR3 is TGTGCCAGCATGGGGGTGGGAAATTCACCCCTCCACTTT. The encoded protein is CASMGVGNSPLHF.